A single sample is the source of the 16 T cell receptor beta chains below, sequenced in a study of cytomegalovirus exposure and HLA in healthy donors. The PCR contained 60 Vbeta and 13 Jbeta primers. This table comes from immunoSEQ multiplex PCR, and its TCRdb copy is limited to in-frame clones, with some not included. Among about 140,000 clones, roughly 74% were seen once, and the ten largest hold about 10%. The sample consisted of PBMCs. The source is a man aged 18-30 years in good health and CMV-seropositive.

This chain joins TRBV4-1 and TRBJ1-2; tentatively, D is TRBD1 (5 bases). Germline CDR1 MGHRA, CDR2 YSYEKL. The CDR3 loop spans 15 amino acids. Trimming took 0 bases from V and 0 from J, leaving 8 bases between them. The DNA for the CDR3 is TGCGCCAGCAGCCAAGATCCGGGGGCTAACTATGGCTACACCTTC. Translation: CASSQDPGANYGYTF.

In this sample, this clone turned up a few times. V gene TRBV4-2 combines with J gene TRBJ1-1; D ambiguous. The CDR3 is made up of 13 amino acids. Germline-derived CDR1 and CDR2 are LGHNA and YNFKEQ. V lost 3 bases to trimming and J lost 0 bases, with 5 bases between them. The CDR3 loop is CASSQEMNTEAFF. For the CDR3, the DNA is TGTGCCAGCAGCCAGGAGATGAACACTGAAGCTTTCTTT.

The V call is TRBV16, the J call TRBJ2-4; 13 nucleotides agree with TRBD2. Germline V lookup: CDR1 KGHSY, CDR2 FQNENV. CDR3 length: 16 residues. The V gene end was trimmed by 5 bases and the J gene end by 8 bases; junction bases not matched to a gene: 9. The CDR3 sequence is CASSSRLAGGTDIQYF. The CDR3 nucleotides read TGTGCCAGCAGCTCTCGACTAGCGGGAGGTACAGACATTCAGTACTTC. The full variable domain, rest sourced from reference TRBV16 and TRBJ2-4, is GEEVAQTPKHLVRGEGQKAKLYCAPIKGHSYVFWYQQVLKNEFKFLISFQNENVFDETGMPKERFSAKCLPNSPCSLEIQATKLEDSAVYFCASSSRLAGGTDIQYFGAGTRLSVL.

The CDR3 DNA is TGTGCCAGCAGTTCCGGGGGGCTGCAAGATACGCAGTATTTT. It encodes CASSSGGLQDTQYF. The J gene is TRBJ2-3, the V gene TRBV28; D possibly corresponds to TRBD2 (7 bases). This CDR3 is built from 14 residues. Trimming stripped 4 bases from V and 5 bases from J, with 13 bases between. Germline CDR1 and CDR2: MDHEN and SYDVKM.

The rearrangement joins TRBV6-5 to TRBJ2-2, with 7 bases matching TRBD1. This CDR3 has 15 amino acids. CDR1 MNHEY and CDR2 SVGAGI come from the germline V gene. The V and J ends lost 6 bases and 6 bases, in that order; junction bases with no gene match: 10. The CDR3 nucleotides are TGTGCCAGCAGGCGACAGACAGGGTCGGCCGGGGAGCTGTTTTTT. Translating gives CASRRQTGSAGELFF.

This clone turned up a few times. The chain employs TRBV7-3 and TRBJ2-3; the D is unclear. This CDR3 comprises 15 residues. Trimming removed 5 bases from V and 6 bases from J, with 18 bases in between. Germline CDR1 SGHTA, CDR2 FQGTGA. The CDR3 protein is CASSLRDSSYDTQYF. The CDR3 DNA reads TGTGCCAGCAGCCTCCGAGACTCCTCTTACGATACGCAGTATTTT.

The chain is built from TRBV19 and TRBJ1-4; TRBD1 is a possible D gene (6 bases). Germline CDR1 is LNHDA and CDR2 is SQIVND (reference sequence). The CDR3 runs 14 residues. V was shortened by 8 bases and J by 0 bases, with 10 bases between the two germline ends. Here the CDR3 reads CASSRQATNEKLFF. DNA for the CDR3: TGTGCCAGTTCCAGACAGGCAACTAATGAAAAACTGTTTTTT.

With regard to this clone: The CDR3 carries no conserved terminal phenylalanine or tryptophan, so it likely arises from a read error. The DNA is left out, because the CDR3 cannot be placed on it with certainty; the CDR3 is given as TCRdb lists it. The chain is built from TRBV6-1 and TRBJ2-3; the table names TRBD1, a call not compared with the DNA. From its first to its last residue, the CDR3 has 12 amino acids. Germline CDR1 MNHNS, CDR2 SASEGT. The CDR3 region is CASSEVRDNIVL.

The CDR3 bases are TGTGCCAGCAGTTCCCCAGGGATTCGCTATGGCTACACCTTC. Translation: CASSSPGIRYGYTF. The chain combines TRBV6-5 with TRBJ1-2; a possible D gene is TRBD1 (5 bases). This CDR3 comprises 14 residues. Trimming stripped 4 bases from V and 4 bases from J, with 13 bases between. The germline CDR1 and CDR2 sequences are MNHEY and SVGAGI.

This clone was counted once. At one end the junction does not follow the germline gene, possibly because of a read error. The chain has TRBV28 and TRBJ2-7, with TRBD1 identical over 12 bases. The CDR3 sequence is 15 residues long. The V gene's germline CDR1 is MDHEN and CDR2 SYDVKM. The CDR3 loop is CASSFGGTGGLPSHF. CDR3 coding DNA: TGTGCCAGCAGTTTCGGTGGGACAGGGGGCCTACCTTCTCACTTC.

V gene TRBV6-6 combines with J gene TRBJ2-3; 9 bases map to TRBD1. Trimming removed 2 bases from V and 11 bases from J; junction bases left unmatched: 8. CDR1 and CDR2 from the germline V gene are MNHNY and SVGAGI (reference sequence). The CDR3 is made up of 14 amino acids. This chain's CDR3 is CASSYPGDRALQYF. The CDR3 DNA sequence: TGTGCCAGCAGTTACCCTGGGGACAGGGCATTGCAGTATTTT.

The rearrangement uses TRBV5-6 and TRBJ1-2, with unresolved D. The germline V gene has CDR1 SGHDT and CDR2 YYEEEE. V lost 4 bases, J lost 0 bases, and 10 bases lay in between. The CDR3 loop spans 14 amino acids. This chain's CDR3 is CASSRPGANYGYTF. DNA for the CDR3: TGTGCCAGCAGCCGACCGGGAGCTAACTATGGCTACACCTTC.

The chain carries TRBV28 and TRBJ1-1; D possibly corresponds to TRBD1 (5 bases). The germline CDR1 and CDR2 sequences are MDHEN and SYDVKM. Trimming removed 2 bases from V and 0 bases from J, with 10 bases in between. This CDR3 has 15 amino acids. CDR3 in amino acids: CASSLGRVLNTEAFF. CDR3 sequence (DNA): TGTGCCAGCAGTTTAGGCAGGGTGTTGAACACTGAAGCTTTCTTT.

The V and J genes are TRBV28 and TRBJ1-4, with D tentatively TRBD1 (5 bases). Germline CDR1 is MDHEN and CDR2 is SYDVKM. The CDR3 is 13 amino acids. V dropped 2 bases and J dropped 8 bases, with 9 bases sitting between them. The CDR3 sequence: CASSLGGGEKLFF. The CDR3 bases are TGTGCCAGCAGTTTAGGGGGAGGAGAAAAACTGTTTTTT.

V is TRBV7-9 and J is TRBJ2-7, with 7 positions matching TRBD2. Unmatched junction bases numbered 5, after V lost 0 bases and J lost 0 bases. This CDR3 is built from 16 residues. In germline, CDR1 is SEHNR, CDR2 FQNEAQ (reference sequence). The CDR3 nucleotides are TGTGCCAGCAGCTTAGCGTGGGGAGGGAGCTCCTACGAGCAGTACTTC. Encoded protein: CASSLAWGGSSYEQYF.

The rearrangement uses TRBV7-9 and TRBJ2-5, with unresolved D. The CDR3 consists of 13 residues. Trimming removed 1 base from V and 0 bases from J, with 3 bases in between. The V gene's germline CDR1 is SEHNR and CDR2 FQNEAQ (reference sequence). CDR3 sequence: CASSLDYQETQYF. The CDR3 DNA follows: TGTGCCAGCAGCTTAGACTACCAAGAGACCCAGTACTTC. Full variable domain (outside the CDR3, taken from reference TRBV7-9 and TRBJ2-5): DTGVSQNPRHKITKRGQNVTFRCDPISEHNRLYWYRQTLGQGPEFLTYFQNEAQLEKSRLLSDRFSAERPKGSFSTLEIQRTEQGDSAMYLCASSLDYQETQYFGPGTRLLVL.